Below, 26 T cell receptor beta chains from the same sample are listed, as sequenced in a study of T cells in Graves' hyperthyroidism and ophthalmopathy. The TCR beta CDR3 regions underwent amplification using RNA transcripts as the source. RT-PCR in the first round (using the HTBI primer set) targeted the TCR CDR3. TCRdb ran MiXCR on the multiplex PCR reads and lists one entry per CDR3 protein. The table has about half a million distinct CDR3 sequences, 20% to 25% seen once; the top ten hold about 49%. Sample: blood. These receptors originate from a woman between 65 and 79 years old with Graves' ophthalmopathy.

The rearrangement uses TRBV12-3 or TRBV12-4 and TRBJ1-1, with D hard to call. V was pared by 8 bases and J by 0 bases, with 22 bases between. The CDR3 is 17 amino acids. The CDR3 coding sequence is TGTGCCAGCTCAACCTTCCCAGTCACAACGATGAACACTGAAGCTTTCTTT. It encodes CASSTFPVTTMNTEAFF.

A few counts support this clonotype. The chain uses TRBV4-1 and TRBJ1-5; D perhaps matches TRBD1 (5 bases). V lost 0 bases and J lost 7, with 19 bases in between. Germline loops: CDR1 MGHRA, CDR2 YSYEKL. The CDR3 is 17 amino acids. CDR3 amino acids: CASSQDVGASGGQPQHF. CDR3 nucleotide sequence: TGCGCCAGCAGCCAAGATGTCGGGGCCTCGGGTGGACAGCCCCAGCATTTT.

This chain joins TRBV5-1 and TRBJ2-3; D possibly corresponds to TRBD1 (5 bases). The V end lost 3 bases, the J end lost 2 bases, and 13 bases lay between the germline ends. The CDR3 covers 15 residues. Germline assignment: CDR1 SGHRS and CDR2 YFSETQ. For the CDR3, the DNA is TGCGCCAGCAGCTATACAGGCGTCCACACAGATACGCAGTATTTT. Encoded protein: CASSYTGVHTDTQYF.

The chain joins TRBV27 to TRBJ2-1, with 11 bases that match TRBD2. After removal of 4 bases from V and 14 bases from J, the junction contained 4 bases not matched to a gene. This CDR3 is built from 12 residues. From germline, CDR1 is MNHEY and CDR2 SMNVEV (reference sequence). The CDR3 region has the DNA TGTGCCAGCAGTTCCATAGCGGGAGGGGAGTTCTTC. Amino acid sequence: CASSSIAGGEFF.

This clonotype was counted many times. The rearrangement links TRBV2 to TRBJ2-3; 13 nucleotides match TRBD2. J gave up 8 bases and V 5 bases, and 7 bases lay outside the gene matches. Germline CDR1 is SNHLY and CDR2 is FYNNEI. The CDR3 is 15 amino acids. The CDR3 protein is CASSTEWTSGSTQYF. CDR3 coding DNA: TGTGCCAGCAGTACAGAGTGGACTAGCGGGAGTACGCAGTATTTT. The full variable domain, in which reference TRBV2 and TRBJ2-3 provide the parts outside the CDR3, is EPEVTQTPSHQVTQMGQEVILRCVPISNHLYFYWYRQILGQKVEFLVSFYNNEISEKSEIFDDQFSVERPDGSNFTLKIRSTKLEDSAMYFCASSTEWTSGSTQYFGPGTRLTVL.

The chain has TRBV20-1 and TRBJ2-1; the match to TRBD2 covers 13 bases. V dropped 6 bases and J dropped 9; count of bases not matched to a gene: 8. This CDR3 has 14 amino acids. Germline CDR1 DFQATT, CDR2 SNEGSKA (reference sequence). DNA of the CDR3: TGCAGTGCAGCAGGACTAGCGGGAGACCTTGAGCAGTTCTTC. It is translated as CSAAGLAGDLEQFF.

As DNA, the CDR3 is TGTGCCACCAGTGCTAGCGGGAAATTCACAGATACGCAGTATTTT. It encodes CATSASGKFTDTQYF. V and J are TRBV24-1 and TRBJ2-3; TRBD2 aligns across 9 bases. Germline V gives CDR1 KGHDR, CDR2 SFDVKD. The CDR3 contains 15 residues. Trimming took 5 bases from V and 2 from J; bases not matched to a gene: 4.

V is TRBV24-1 and J is TRBJ1-5, with D tentatively TRBD1 (5 bases). CDR1 and CDR2 from the germline V gene are KGHDR and SFDVKD. V shed 4 bases and J shed 3 bases, with 12 bases lying between them. CDR3 length equals 15 residues. The CDR3 DNA reads as TGTGCCACCAGTGACAGAAGGGGCCCCAATCAGCCCCAGCATTTT. The encoded protein is CATSDRRGPNQPQHF.

The rearrangement joins TRBV18 to TRBJ2-3; TRBD1 is a possible D gene (6 bases). This CDR3 is 15 amino acids long. V was cut by 6 bases and J by 1 base, with 14 bases left in between. Germline CDR1 is KGHSH and CDR2 is LQKENI. The CDR3 nucleotides are TGTGCCAGCTCGCTGGACAGATTACGCACAGATACGCAGTATTTT. This gives the protein CASSLDRLRTDTQYF.

With regard to this clonotype: A much bigger clone sits one base away, suggesting this may be a read error. The chain couples TRBV12-3 or TRBV12-4 to TRBJ1-1; D unresolved. The CDR3 runs to 12 residues. This CDR3 reads CVSSFGLTEAFF. The CDR3 DNA reads as TGTGTCAGCAGTTTCGGACTGACTGAAGCTTTCTTT.

The CDR3 region has the DNA TGTGCCAGCAGCCCGAGGTGGAGGAGGGACCAGTACTTC. Its protein product is CASSPRWRRDQYF. V is TRBV7-2 and J is TRBJ2-5, with D possibly matching TRBD2 (6 bases). Germline lookup yields CDR1 SGHTA and CDR2 FQGNSA. Trimming removed 5 bases at V and 10 bases at J, with 17 bases between. The CDR3 is 13 residues long.

Concerning this clonotype itself: One base away lies a much larger clone, so this may be a sequencing read error. The rearrangement links TRBV24-1 to TRBJ2-1, with TRBD2 matching 7 bases. V was clipped by 4 bases and J by 1 base; unmatched bases: 6. Germline values: CDR1 KGHDR, CDR2 SFDVKD. The CDR3 contains 16 residues. CDR3 loop: CATSDPNGRSYNEQFF. CDR3 nucleotides: TGTGCCACCAGTGACCCGAACGGGAGGTCCTACAATGAGCAGTTCTTC.

The rearrangement joins TRBV19 to TRBJ1-5, with D perhaps TRBD1 (5 bases). The germline V and J ends were trimmed by 4 bases and 7 bases, with 11 bases remaining between them. In germline, CDR1 is LNHDA, CDR2 SQIVND (reference sequence). The CDR3 is made up of 13 amino acids. As DNA, the CDR3 is TGTGCCAGTAGTACGGGGACGCGGCAGCCCCAGCATTTT. As protein: CASSTGTRQPQHF.

This clonotype was counted only a few times. The chain couples TRBV2 to TRBJ2-1; D ambiguous. This CDR3 has 11 residues. Germline V gives CDR1 SNHLY, CDR2 FYNNEI. Between the trimmed V and J ends, which lost 9 bases and 4 bases, there was a span of 7 bases. CDR3 in DNA: TGTGCCAGTGCCATATACAATGAGCAGTTCTTC. This gives the protein CASAIYNEQFF.

This clonotype has a handful of counts. This chain connects TRBV28 to TRBJ2-7; 7 positions match TRBD1. The CDR3 covers 12 residues. J gave up 7 bases and V 4 bases, and 4 bases lay outside the gene matches. Germline-derived CDR1 and CDR2 are MDHEN and SYDVKM. The CDR3 is CASSSQGNEQYF. In DNA form, the CDR3 reads TGTGCCAGCAGTTCACAGGGGAATGAGCAGTACTTC.

The chain has TRBV30 and TRBJ2-7; 10 nucleotides line up with TRBD1. In germline, CDR1 is GTSNPN, CDR2 SVGIG (reference sequence). This CDR3 is built from 14 residues. V dropped 3 bases and J dropped 2; count of bases not matched to a gene: 4. The DNA for the CDR3 is TGTGCCTGGAGGGTAGGGACAGGGGCCTACGAGCAGTACTTC. Translated: CAWRVGTGAYEQYF.

In its sample, this clonotype was seen a few times. The chain employs TRBV6-1 and TRBJ2-1, with D uncertain. The V gene's germline CDR1 is MNHNS and CDR2 SASEGT. Trimming removed 4 bases from V and 10 bases from J, with 14 bases in between. The CDR3 extends over 13 amino acids. The CDR3 region has the DNA TGTGCCAGCAGTGCGACTGTCCAAGGGGAGCAGTTCTTC. The encoded protein is CASSATVQGEQFF.

This clonotype was counted only a few times. CDR3 DNA sequence: TGTGCCAGCCGGAGAACCACCGACACCGGGGAGCTGTTTTTT. Translating it yields CASRRTTDTGELFF. The rearrangement uses TRBV12-3 or TRBV12-4 and TRBJ2-2, with D uncertain. Trimming took off 8 bases at V and 3 bases at J, with 13 bases between the two ends. The CDR3 covers 14 residues.

In its sample, this clonotype was seen many times. The chain joins TRBV28 to TRBJ2-7, with D possibly being TRBD2 (5 bases). V lost 8 bases to trimming and J lost 2 bases, with 16 bases between them. CDR1 and CDR2 from the germline V gene are MDHEN and SYDVKM. The CDR3 sequence is 14 residues long. The DNA of the CDR3 is TGTGCCAGCTTTGCCCCCGGGAATGCCTACGAGCAGTACTTC. Protein: CASFAPGNAYEQYF.

The chain has TRBV4-3 and TRBJ2-1, with 7 bases fitting TRBD2. Germline V gives CDR1 LGHNA, CDR2 YSLEER. V was clipped by 0 bases and J by 9 bases; unmatched bases: 8. This CDR3 has 15 residues. The CDR3 DNA sequence: TGCGCCAGCAGCCAAGATTGGACGACTAGCAGTGAGCAGTTCTTC. This translates into CASSQDWTTSSEQFF.

The table lists this clonotype with many counts. V usage is TRBV28 and J usage is TRBJ1-5; no definite D call. There are 16 residues in the CDR3. Trimming took off 2 bases at V and 2 bases at J, with 13 bases between the two ends. Germline lookup yields CDR1 MDHEN and CDR2 SYDVKM. As DNA, the CDR3 is TGTGCCAGCAGTTTAGGAGTGAGTATAGGCAATCAGCCCCAGCATTTT. It is translated as CASSLGVSIGNQPQHF. Combining the CDR3 with reference TRBV28 and TRBJ1-5 gives the whole variable domain DVKVTQSSRYLVKRTGEKVFLECVQDMDHENMFWYRQDPGLGLRLIYFSYDVKMKEKGDIPEGYSVSREKKERFSLILESASTNQTSMYLCASSLGVSIGNQPQHFGDGTRLSIL.

The chain has TRBV10-3 and TRBJ1-2; 8 nucleotides line up with TRBD1. In germline, CDR1 is ENHRY, CDR2 SYGVKD. J gave up 2 bases and V 6 bases, and 5 bases lay outside the gene matches. The CDR3 extends over 14 amino acids. The CDR3 DNA sequence: TGTGCCATCAGCCGACAGGGGTCGAACTATGGCTACACCTTC. Translating gives CAISRQGSNYGYTF.

Many counts were recorded for this clonotype. The chain couples TRBV28 to TRBJ2-1, with 7 bases aligning to TRBD1. The ends lost 7 bases at V and 5 bases at J; junction bases unmatched: 8. CDR1 MDHEN and CDR2 SYDVKM come from the germline V gene. There are 14 residues in the CDR3. The CDR3 DNA follows: TGTGCCAGCACTCGGACAGGCGGAAACAATGAGCAGTTCTTC. This gives the protein CASTRTGGNNEQFF. The whole variable domain, remainder taken from reference TRBV28 and TRBJ2-1, is DVKVTQSSRYLVKRTGEKVFLECVQDMDHENMFWYRQDPGLGLRLIYFSYDVKMKEKGDIPEGYSVSREKKERFSLILESASTNQTSMYLCASTRTGGNNEQFFGPGTRLTVL.

This clonotype has ten or more counts. The chain links TRBV7-9 to TRBJ2-1, with D possibly matching TRBD1 (5 bases). This CDR3 comprises 16 residues. CDR1 is SEHNR, CDR2 FQNEAQ, per germline (reference sequence). Trimming pared 5 bases from V and 0 bases from J, leaving 14 bases between. This CDR3 reads CASSRSRDSSYNEQFF. CDR3 sequence (DNA): TGTGCCAGCAGCAGAAGCAGGGATAGCTCCTACAATGAGCAGTTCTTC.

In its sample, this clonotype was seen a few times. The genes are TRBV6-1 and TRBJ1-6; D may be TRBD1 (5 bases). CDR3 size: 13 residues. V was cut by 8 bases and J by 10 bases, with 15 bases left in between. Per the germline V gene, CDR1 is MNHNS and CDR2 is SASEGT. This CDR3 is CASRDTGISPLHF. DNA for the CDR3: TGTGCCAGCCGCGACACAGGAATCTCACCCCTCCACTTT.

J is TRBJ2-2 and V is TRBV6-2 or TRBV6-3; D may be TRBD1 (5 bases). The length of the CDR3 is 14 residues. V was shortened by 7 bases and J by 3 bases, with 12 bases between the two germline ends. Germline CDR1 MNHEY, CDR2 SVGEGT. The CDR3 is CASIPGWDTGELFF. CDR3 nucleotides: TGTGCCAGCATCCCAGGGTGGGACACCGGGGAGCTGTTTTTT.